This T cell receptor (beta chain) emerged from a study of OX40 agonist ivuxolimab in advanced cancers. Study-level background: Ivuxolimab, an agonistic anti-OX40 (CD134) antibody, was given to patients. Dose-escalation subjects each had hepatocellular carcinoma, melanoma, renal cell or head and neck cancer. Patients in the trial were receiving intravenous ivuxolimab every 2 weeks, at doses of 0.01 to 10 mg/kg. Study observations and caveats: Patients with a partial response at 0.1-3.0 mg/kg had among the lowest clonal expansion.

Germline CDR1 is MNHNY and CDR2 is SVGAGI (reference sequence). Trimming took 8 bases from V and 5 from J; bases not matched to a gene: 1. This CDR3 is built from 12 residues. This clone was observed once. Its antigen is as yet unknown. The data were produced by immunoSEQ multiplex PCR, yet TCRdb's version contains in-frame clones alone and is incomplete. The sample has about 58,000 clones, 80% to 90% seen once; the top ten hold 0.75%. This sample comprised CD4+ or CD8+ T cells sorted from blood, obtained in a trial of the OX40 agonist ivuxolimab. This chain uses TRBV6-6 with TRBJ2-2; TRBD2 matches 8 bases. The source of this sequence is an adult with an advanced solid tumor such as melanoma, head and neck, liver or kidney cancer. Written as DNA, the CDR3 is TGTGCCAGCGGGACTAGAACCGGGGAGCTGTTTTTT. Its protein is CASGTRTGELFF.